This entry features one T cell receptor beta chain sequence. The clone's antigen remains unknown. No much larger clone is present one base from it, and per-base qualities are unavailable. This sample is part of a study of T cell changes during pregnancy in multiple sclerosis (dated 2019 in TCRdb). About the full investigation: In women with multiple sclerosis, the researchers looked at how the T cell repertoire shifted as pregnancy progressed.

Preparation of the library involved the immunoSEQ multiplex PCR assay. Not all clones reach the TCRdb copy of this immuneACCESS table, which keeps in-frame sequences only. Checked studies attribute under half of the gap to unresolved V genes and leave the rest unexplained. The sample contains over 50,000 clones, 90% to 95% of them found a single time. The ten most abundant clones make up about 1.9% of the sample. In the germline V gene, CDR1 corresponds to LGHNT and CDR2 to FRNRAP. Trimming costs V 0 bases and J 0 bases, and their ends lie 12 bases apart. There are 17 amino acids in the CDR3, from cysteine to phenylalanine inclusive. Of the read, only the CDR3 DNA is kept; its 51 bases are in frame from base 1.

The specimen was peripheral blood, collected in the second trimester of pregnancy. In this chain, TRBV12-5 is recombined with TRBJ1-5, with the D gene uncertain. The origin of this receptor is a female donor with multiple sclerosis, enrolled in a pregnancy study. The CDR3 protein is CASGLVLGGISNQPQHF. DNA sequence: TGTGCTAGTGGTTTGGTACTTGGAGGGATTAGCAATCAGCCCCAGCATTTT.